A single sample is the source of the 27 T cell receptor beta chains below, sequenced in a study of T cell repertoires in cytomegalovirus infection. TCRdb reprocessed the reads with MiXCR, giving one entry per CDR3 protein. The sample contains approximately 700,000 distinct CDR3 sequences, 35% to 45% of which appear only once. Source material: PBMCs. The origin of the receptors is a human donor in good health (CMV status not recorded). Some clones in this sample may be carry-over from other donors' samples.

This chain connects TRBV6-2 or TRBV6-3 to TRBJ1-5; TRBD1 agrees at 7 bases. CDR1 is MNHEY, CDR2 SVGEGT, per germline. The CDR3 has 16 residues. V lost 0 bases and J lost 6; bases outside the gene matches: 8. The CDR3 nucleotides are TGTGCCAGCAGTTACTCGTGGACAGGCCGTATTCAGCCCCAGCATTTT. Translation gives CASSYSWTGRIQPQHF.

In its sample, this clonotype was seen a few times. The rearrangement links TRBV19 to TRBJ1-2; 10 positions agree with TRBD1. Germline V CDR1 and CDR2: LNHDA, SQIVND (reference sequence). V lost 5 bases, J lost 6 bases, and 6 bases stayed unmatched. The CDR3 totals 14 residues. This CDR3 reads CASSRDRGWDGYTF. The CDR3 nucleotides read TGTGCCAGTAGTCGGGACAGGGGTTGGGATGGCTACACCTTC.

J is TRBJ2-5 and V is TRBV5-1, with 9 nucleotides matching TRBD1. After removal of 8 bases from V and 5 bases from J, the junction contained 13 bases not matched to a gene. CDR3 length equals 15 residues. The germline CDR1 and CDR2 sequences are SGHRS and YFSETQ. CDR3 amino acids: CASRLQGQGQETQYF. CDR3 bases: TGCGCCAGTCGACTGCAGGGACAGGGTCAGGAGACCCAGTACTTC. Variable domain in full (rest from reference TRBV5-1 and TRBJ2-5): KAGVTQTPRYLIKTRGQQVTLSCSPISGHRSVSWYQQTPGQGLQFLFEYFSETQRNKGNFPGRFSGRQFSNSRSEMNVSTLELGDSALYLCASRLQGQGQETQYFGPGTRLLVL.

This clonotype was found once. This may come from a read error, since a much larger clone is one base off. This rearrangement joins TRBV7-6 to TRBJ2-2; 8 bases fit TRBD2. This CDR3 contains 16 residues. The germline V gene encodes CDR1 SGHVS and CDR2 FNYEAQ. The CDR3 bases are TGTGCCAGCAGCTTAGCAGCGGGAGCGGTGACCGTGGAGCTGTTTTTT. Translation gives CASSLAAGAVTVELFF.

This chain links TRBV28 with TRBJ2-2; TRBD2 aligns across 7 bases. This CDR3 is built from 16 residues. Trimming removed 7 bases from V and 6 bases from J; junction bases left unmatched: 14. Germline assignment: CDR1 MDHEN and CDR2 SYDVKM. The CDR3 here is CASTNPGLSRSGELFF. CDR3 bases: TGTGCCAGCACCAATCCGGGACTAAGTAGGTCCGGGGAGCTGTTTTTT.

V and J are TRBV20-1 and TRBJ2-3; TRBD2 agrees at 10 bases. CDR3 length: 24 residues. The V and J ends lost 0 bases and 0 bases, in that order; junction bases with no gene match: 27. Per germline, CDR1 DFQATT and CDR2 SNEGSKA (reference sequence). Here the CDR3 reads CSARDSSGTSVKTPYTSSTDTQYF. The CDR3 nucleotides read TGCAGTGCTAGAGATAGTAGCGGGACTAGCGTGAAAACCCCCTATACTTCTAGCACAGATACGCAGTATTTT.

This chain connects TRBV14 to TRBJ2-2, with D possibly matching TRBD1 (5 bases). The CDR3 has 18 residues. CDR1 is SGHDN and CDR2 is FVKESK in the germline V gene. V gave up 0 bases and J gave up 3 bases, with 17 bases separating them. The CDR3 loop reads CASSQDPIVDSYTGELFF. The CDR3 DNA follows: TGTGCCAGCAGCCAAGATCCGATCGTTGACAGCTACACCGGGGAGCTGTTTTTT.

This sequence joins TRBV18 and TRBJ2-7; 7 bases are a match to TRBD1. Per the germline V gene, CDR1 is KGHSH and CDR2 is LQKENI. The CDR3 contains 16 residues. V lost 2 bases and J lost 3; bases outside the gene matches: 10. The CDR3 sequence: CASSPTPGQKIYEQYF. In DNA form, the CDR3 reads TGTGCCAGCTCACCAACGCCGGGACAGAAGATCTACGAGCAGTACTTC. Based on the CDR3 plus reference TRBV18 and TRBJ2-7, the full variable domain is NAGVMQNPRHLVRRRGQEARLRCSPMKGHSHVYWYRQLPEEGLKFMVYLQKENIIDESGMPKERFSAEFPKEGPSILRIQQVVRGDSAAYFCASSPTPGQKIYEQYFGPGTRLTVT.

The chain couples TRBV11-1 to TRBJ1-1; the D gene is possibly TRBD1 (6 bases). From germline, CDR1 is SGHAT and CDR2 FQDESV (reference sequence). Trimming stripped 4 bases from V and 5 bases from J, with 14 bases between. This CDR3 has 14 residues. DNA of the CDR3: TGTGCCAGCAGCTCGTGGGACACGGGGACTGAAGCTTTCTTT. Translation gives CASSSWDTGTEAFF.

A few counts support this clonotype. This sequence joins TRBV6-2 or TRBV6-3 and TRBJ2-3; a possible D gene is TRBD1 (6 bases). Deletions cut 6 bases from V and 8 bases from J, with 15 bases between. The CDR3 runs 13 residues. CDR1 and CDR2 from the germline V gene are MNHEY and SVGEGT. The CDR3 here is CASSRDTAGTQYF. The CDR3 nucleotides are TGTGCCAGCAGCCGGGACACAGCAGGTACGCAGTATTTT.

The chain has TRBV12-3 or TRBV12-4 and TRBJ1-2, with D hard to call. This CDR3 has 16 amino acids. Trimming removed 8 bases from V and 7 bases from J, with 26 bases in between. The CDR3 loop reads CASGLGEEPPHRGYTF. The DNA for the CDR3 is TGTGCCAGCGGCCTTGGTGAGGAACCCCCCCACCGTGGCTACACCTTC.

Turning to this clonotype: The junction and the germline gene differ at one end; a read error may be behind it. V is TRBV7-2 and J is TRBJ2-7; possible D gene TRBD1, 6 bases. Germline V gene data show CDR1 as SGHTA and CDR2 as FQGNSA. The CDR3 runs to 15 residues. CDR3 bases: TGTGACAGCAGCTTAGGTCAGGGGTCCTCCTACGAGCAGTACTTC. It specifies CDSSLGQGSSYEQYF.

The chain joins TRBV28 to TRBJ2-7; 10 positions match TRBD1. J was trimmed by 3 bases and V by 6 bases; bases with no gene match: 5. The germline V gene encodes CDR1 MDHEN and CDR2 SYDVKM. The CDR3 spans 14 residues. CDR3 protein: CASSWGQGFYEQYF. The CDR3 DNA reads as TGTGCCAGCAGCTGGGGACAGGGGTTCTACGAGCAGTACTTC.

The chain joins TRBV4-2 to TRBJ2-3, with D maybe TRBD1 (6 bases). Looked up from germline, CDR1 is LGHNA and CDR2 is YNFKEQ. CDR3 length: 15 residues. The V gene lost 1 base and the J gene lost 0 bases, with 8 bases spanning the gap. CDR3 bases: TGTGCCAGCAGCCAAGGGACAGCTAGCACAGATACGCAGTATTTT. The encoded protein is CASSQGTASTDTQYF.

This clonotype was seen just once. CDR3 protein: CATSGGSYEQYF. As DNA, the CDR3 is TGTGCCACCAGCGGGGGTAGCTACGAGCAGTACTTC. This chain connects TRBV10-3 to TRBJ2-7; 8 positions match TRBD2. This CDR3 has 12 residues. Trimming at V came to 10 bases and at J to 3 bases, leaving 5 bases not matched to a gene. Germline lookup yields CDR1 ENHRY and CDR2 SYGVKD.

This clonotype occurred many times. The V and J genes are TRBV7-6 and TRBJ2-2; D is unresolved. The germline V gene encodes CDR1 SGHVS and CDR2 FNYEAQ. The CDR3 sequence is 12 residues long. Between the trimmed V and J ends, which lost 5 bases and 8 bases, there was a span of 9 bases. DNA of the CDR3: TGTGCCAGCAGCCCTGATGCGGGGGAGCTGTTTTTT. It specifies CASSPDAGELFF.

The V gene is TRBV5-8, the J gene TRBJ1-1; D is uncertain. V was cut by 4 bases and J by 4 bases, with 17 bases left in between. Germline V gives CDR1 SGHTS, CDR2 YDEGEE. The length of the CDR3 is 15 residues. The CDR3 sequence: CASSPRVVGGTEAFF. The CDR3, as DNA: TGTGCCAGCAGCCCCCGGGTCGTGGGCGGCACTGAAGCTTTCTTT.

CDR3 loop: CASSYQDRYNYGYTF. CDR3 nucleotide sequence: TGTGCCAGCAGTTACCAGGACAGGTACAACTATGGCTACACCTTC. The V and J genes are TRBV6-1 and TRBJ1-2; TRBD1 matches 7 bases. Germline assignment: CDR1 MNHNS and CDR2 SASEGT. There are 15 residues in the CDR3. J gave up 2 bases and V 5 bases, and 8 bases lay outside the gene matches.

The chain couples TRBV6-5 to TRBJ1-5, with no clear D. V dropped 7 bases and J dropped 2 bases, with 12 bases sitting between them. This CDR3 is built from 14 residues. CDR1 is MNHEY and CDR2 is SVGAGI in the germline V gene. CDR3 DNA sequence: TGTGCCAGCACCACACGGGTTGGCAATCAGCCCCAGCATTTT. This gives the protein CASTTRVGNQPQHF.

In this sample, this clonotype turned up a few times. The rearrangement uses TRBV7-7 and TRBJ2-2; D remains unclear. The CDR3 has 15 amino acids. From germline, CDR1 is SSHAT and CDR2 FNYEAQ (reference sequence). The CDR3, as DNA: TGTGCTAGCCGCCTCGGAGCGAGTGACACCGGGGAGCTGTTTTTT. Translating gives CASRLGASDTGELFF.

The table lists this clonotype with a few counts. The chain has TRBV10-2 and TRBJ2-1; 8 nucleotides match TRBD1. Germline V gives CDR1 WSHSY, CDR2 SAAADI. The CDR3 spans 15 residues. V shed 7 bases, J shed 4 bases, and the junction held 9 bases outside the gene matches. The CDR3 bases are TGCGCCAGCACTCCCGACAGGGGCCATTACAATGAGCAGTTCTTC. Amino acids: CASTPDRGHYNEQFF.

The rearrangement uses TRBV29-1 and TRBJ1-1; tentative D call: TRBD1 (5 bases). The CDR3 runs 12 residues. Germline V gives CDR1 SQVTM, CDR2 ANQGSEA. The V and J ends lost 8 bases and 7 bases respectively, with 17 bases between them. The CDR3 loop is CSPSEGQLEAFF. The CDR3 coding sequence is TGCAGCCCTTCCGAGGGGCAGCTTGAAGCTTTCTTT.

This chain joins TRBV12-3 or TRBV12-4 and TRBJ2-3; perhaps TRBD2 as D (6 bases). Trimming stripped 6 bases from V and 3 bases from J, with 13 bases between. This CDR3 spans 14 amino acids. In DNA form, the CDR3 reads TGTGCCAGCAGATGGGGCGGGGCGACAGATACGCAGTATTTT. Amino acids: CASRWGGATDTQYF.

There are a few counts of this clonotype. Here the CDR3 reads CASGLPRSSGTYNEQFF. CDR3 bases: TGTGCTAGTGGTTTGCCCCGCTCTAGCGGGACCTACAATGAGCAGTTCTTC. This chain connects TRBV12-5 to TRBJ2-1; 9 bases agree with TRBD2. V lost 2 bases to trimming and J lost 2 bases; unmatched junction nucleotides: 7. This CDR3 is 17 amino acids long. Germline V gene sequence: CDR1 LGHNT, CDR2 FRNRAP.

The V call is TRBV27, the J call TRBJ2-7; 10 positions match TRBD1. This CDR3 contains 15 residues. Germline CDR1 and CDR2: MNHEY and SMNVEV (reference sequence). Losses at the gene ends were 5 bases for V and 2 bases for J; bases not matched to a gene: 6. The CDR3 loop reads CASSHPGQGPYEQYF. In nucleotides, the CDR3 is TGTGCCAGCAGTCACCCGGGACAGGGGCCCTACGAGCAGTACTTC.

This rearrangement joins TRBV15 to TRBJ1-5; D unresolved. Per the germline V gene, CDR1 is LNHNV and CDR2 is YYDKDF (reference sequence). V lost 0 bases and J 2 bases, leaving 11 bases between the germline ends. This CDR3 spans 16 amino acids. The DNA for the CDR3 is TGTGCCACCAGCAGAGATCCCTCGGGCCGCAATCAGCCCCAGCATTTT. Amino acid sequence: CATSRDPSGRNQPQHF.

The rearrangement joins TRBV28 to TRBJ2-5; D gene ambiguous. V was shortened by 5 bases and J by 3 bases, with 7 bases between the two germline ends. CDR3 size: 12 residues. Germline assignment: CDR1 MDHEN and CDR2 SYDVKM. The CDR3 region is CASSRAEETQYF. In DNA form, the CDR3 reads TGTGCCAGCAGTCGGGCAGAAGAGACCCAGTACTTC.